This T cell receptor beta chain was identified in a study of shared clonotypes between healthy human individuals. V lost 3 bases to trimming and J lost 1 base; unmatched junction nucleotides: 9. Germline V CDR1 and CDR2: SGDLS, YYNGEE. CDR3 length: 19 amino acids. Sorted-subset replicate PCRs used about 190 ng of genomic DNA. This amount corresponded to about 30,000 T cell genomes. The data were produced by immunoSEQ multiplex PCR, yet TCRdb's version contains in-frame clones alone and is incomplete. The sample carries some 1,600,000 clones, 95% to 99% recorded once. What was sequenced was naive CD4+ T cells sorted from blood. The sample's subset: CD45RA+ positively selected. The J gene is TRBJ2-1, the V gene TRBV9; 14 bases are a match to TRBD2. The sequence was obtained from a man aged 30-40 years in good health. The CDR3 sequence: CASSGAGTSGSSSYNEQFF. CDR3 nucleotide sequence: TGTGCCAGCAGCGGAGCCGGGACTAGCGGGAGTAGTTCCTACAATGAGCAGTTCTTC.